One T cell receptor beta chain is described in this entry. The antigen is undetermined. The PCR contained 60 Vbeta and 13 Jbeta primers. The assay was immunoSEQ multiplex PCR, and TCRdb's table has in-frame clones only and misses some. This table has approximately 150,000 clones, around 79% appearing once. These data belong to a study of cytomegalovirus exposure and HLA in healthy donors. CDR3 length: 14 amino acids. V lost 2 bases, J lost 7 bases, and 15 bases lay in between. CDR1 MNHNY and CDR2 SVGAGI come from the germline V gene (reference sequence). Regarding the study as a whole: Accurate predictions that matched the HLA-A and HLA-B alleles of most subjects were reportedly made from TCR beta sequences. TCR beta chain V- and J-gene trimming was linked, in a later analysis, to a missense variant in DCLRE1C. Within a later analysis, the majority of CMV-associated TCR beta chains appeared HLA-restricted.

The sequence was obtained from a female donor in good health and CMV-seronegative. Sample: PBMCs. V gene TRBV6-6 combines with J gene TRBJ2-7; D uncertain. In DNA, the CDR3 is TGTGCCAGCAGTTACCAAAAACTAAGGTCGGAGCAGTACTTC. Translated, it gives CASSYQKLRSEQYF.